This T cell receptor beta chain was sequenced in a study of tumor and adjacent non-tumor tissue in lung cancer. This sample's RNA came from whole unsorted tissue. CDR1 and CDR2 (germline): SGHAT, FQNNGV. The CDR3 runs 13 residues. A note on this clonotype: A read error may produce the germline difference seen at one junction end.

The library came from three nested PCR rounds adapted from ARM-PCR protocols. TCRdb redid the calling of the multiplex PCR reads with MiXCR, one entry per CDR3 protein. Of around 140,000 distinct CDR3 sequences in the sample, 66% were seen once. V usage is TRBV11-2 and J usage is TRBJ2-7; D perhaps matches TRBD1 (6 bases). The sample taken for sequencing was lung tumor tissue. This TCR derives from a man aged 60 to 69 with small cell lung cancer. The CDR3 loop is CASSMGHGNEQYF. The CDR3 bases are TGTGCTAGCAGCATGGGACATGGGAACGAGCAGTACTTC. Using reference TRBV11-2 and TRBJ2-7 for the parts outside the CDR3, the full variable domain is EAGVAQSPRYKIIEKRQSVAFWCNPISGHATLYWYQQILGQGPKLLIQFQNNGVVDDSQLPKDRFSAERLKGVDSTLKIQPAKLEDSAVYLCASSMGHGNEQYFGPGTRLTVT.